This passage covers 31 T cell receptor beta chains from one sample sequenced in a study of cytomegalovirus exposure and HLA in healthy donors. The PCR contained 60 Vbeta and 13 Jbeta primers. Clones were read by immunoSEQ multiplex PCR, and TCRdb kept only the in-frame ones, dropping some. The table includes about 160,000 clones, around 69% detected once. Sequenced: PBMCs. The receptors were sampled from a man in his sixties in good health and CMV-seronegative.

A few counts support this clone. This chain joins TRBV28 and TRBJ2-3; 8 bases line up with TRBD2. Germline CDR1 is MDHEN and CDR2 is SYDVKM. This CDR3 is built from 19 residues. V gave up 6 bases and J gave up 6 bases; unmatched junction bases: 23. This CDR3 reads CASSPFGGGAGKGWDTQYF. The DNA for the CDR3 is TGTGCCAGCAGCCCATTCGGGGGGGGCGCGGGGAAGGGATGGGATACGCAGTATTTT. Combining the CDR3 with reference TRBV28 and TRBJ2-3 gives the whole variable domain DVKVTQSSRYLVKRTGEKVFLECVQDMDHENMFWYRQDPGLGLRLIYFSYDVKMKEKGDIPEGYSVSREKKERFSLILESASTNQTSMYLCASSPFGGGAGKGWDTQYFGPGTRLTVL.

V is TRBV28 and J is TRBJ1-4; TRBD1 aligns across 8 bases. Unmatched junction bases numbered 2, after V lost 6 bases and J lost 2 bases. The CDR3 runs 14 residues. The germline V gene encodes CDR1 MDHEN and CDR2 SYDVKM. The CDR3 DNA reads as TGTGCCAGCAGCAGACAGGGGACTAATGAAAAACTGTTTTTT. Translating it yields CASSRQGTNEKLFF.

The rearrangement uses TRBV7-9 and TRBJ2-7; 9 bases align to TRBD2. Per germline, CDR1 SEHNR and CDR2 FQNEAQ (reference sequence). There are 14 residues in the CDR3. Germline trimming cut 3 bases from V and 7 bases from J; bases unmatched to any gene: 7. CDR3 sequence reads: CASSLSRLAEEQYF. The CDR3 DNA is TGTGCCAGCAGCTTGTCGCGACTAGCGGAAGAGCAGTACTTC.

The chain joins TRBV7-8 to TRBJ2-7; D unresolved. The CDR3 spans 15 residues. Germline assignment: CDR1 SGHVS and CDR2 FQNEAQ. The V and J ends lost 5 bases and 5 bases respectively, with 19 bases between them. CDR3 sequence: CASSAYRVPRHEQYF. CDR3 nucleotides: TGTGCCAGCAGCGCCTACCGGGTCCCCCGCCACGAGCAGTACTTC.

This clone turned up a few times. V gene TRBV4-3 combines with J gene TRBJ2-3; TRBD2 aligns across 7 bases. V was clipped by 0 bases and J by 8 bases; unmatched bases: 8. From germline, CDR1 is LGHNA and CDR2 YSLEER. This CDR3 has 15 amino acids. The DNA of the CDR3 is TGCGCCAGCAGCCAAGACTGGCCAAGGGAGGGTACGCAGTATTTT. It translates to CASSQDWPREGTQYF.

This clone has just a few counts. The chain links TRBV19 to TRBJ2-6; perhaps TRBD2 as D (6 bases). V was trimmed by 3 bases and J by 0 bases, leaving 9 bases between them. Germline CDR1 reads LNHDA; CDR2 reads SQIVND (reference sequence). The CDR3 runs 16 residues. The CDR3 coding sequence is TGTGCCAGTAGTATCTCGGGAGTCTCTGGGGCCAACGTCCTGACTTTC. The encoded protein is CASSISGVSGANVLTF.

The chain carries TRBV18 and TRBJ1-5, with D hard to call. The CDR3 is 15 residues long. Between the trimmed V and J ends, which lost 3 bases and 5 bases, there was a span of 14 bases. Germline V gene lookup returns CDR1 KGHSH and CDR2 LQKENI. CDR3 coding DNA: TGTGCCAGCTCACCGCAGGTTCTCGGGGATCAGCCCCAGCATTTT. Protein product: CASSPQVLGDQPQHF.

This chain uses TRBV4-1 with TRBJ2-5; maybe TRBD2 (7 bases). The CDR3 is 16 residues long. Trimming removed 1 base at V and 5 bases at J, with 17 bases between. Germline-derived CDR1 and CDR2 are MGHRA and YSYEKL. The CDR3 loop is CASSQVVGGPGETQYF. As DNA, the CDR3 is TGCGCCAGCAGCCAAGTTGTGGGGGGGCCGGGGGAGACCCAGTACTTC.

This clone was observed a few times. The rearrangement links TRBV5-1 to TRBJ2-3; D may be TRBD1 (7 bases). V dropped 5 bases and J dropped 4 bases, with 17 bases sitting between them. Per germline, CDR1 SGHRS and CDR2 YFSETQ. This CDR3 is 15 amino acids long. The CDR3 here is CASRHGQGGPDTQYF. The DNA for the CDR3 is TGCGCCAGCAGACATGGTCAGGGGGGCCCAGATACGCAGTATTTT.

This clone was found once. The chain couples TRBV6-1 to TRBJ2-5; 7 bases map to TRBD1. Germline V gene lookup returns CDR1 MNHNS and CDR2 SASEGT. V dropped 7 bases and J dropped 5; count of bases not matched to a gene: 13. The length of the CDR3 is 15 residues. The DNA of the CDR3 is TGTGCCAGCACGGGACAGATATTCACCTGGGAGACCCAGTACTTC. Its protein product is CASTGQIFTWETQYF.

The chain has TRBV9 and TRBJ1-1, with TRBD1 identical over 10 bases. The junction had 5 bases not matched to a gene; V was cut back by 2 bases and J by 1 base. Germline V gene lookup returns CDR1 SGDLS and CDR2 YYNGEE. The CDR3 loop spans 16 amino acids. As DNA, the CDR3 is TGTGCCAGCAGCGTGAACCGGGACAGGGGGAACACTGAAGCTTTCTTT. Encoded protein: CASSVNRDRGNTEAFF.

The V gene is TRBV7-8, the J gene TRBJ1-5, with a possible D match to TRBD1 (5 bases). CDR3 length: 14 residues. Trimming pared 1 base from V and 4 bases from J, leaving 8 bases between. Germline CDR1 is SGHVS and CDR2 is FQNEAQ. The CDR3 is CASSLVGPNQPQHF. The CDR3 DNA is TGTGCCAGCAGCTTAGTGGGGCCAAATCAGCCCCAGCATTTT.

The chain links TRBV9 to TRBJ2-5; 7 bases match TRBD1. CDR3 length: 14 amino acids. CDR1 is SGDLS and CDR2 is YYNGEE in the germline V gene. Trimming removed 4 bases from V and 5 bases from J; junction bases left unmatched: 8. CDR3 region: CASSLTGDWETQYF. Here the CDR3 DNA reads TGTGCCAGCAGCCTCACAGGGGATTGGGAGACCCAGTACTTC.

V gene TRBV4-3 combines with J gene TRBJ2-3; maybe TRBD2 (6 bases). The CDR3 spans 17 residues. Germline V gives CDR1 LGHNA, CDR2 YSLEER. Trimming removed 5 bases at V and 4 bases at J, with 22 bases between. The CDR3 sequence: CASSSRGETMPADTQYF. The CDR3 nucleotides read TGCGCCAGCAGCTCCCGCGGGGAAACGATGCCTGCAGATACGCAGTATTTT.

The chain is built from TRBV12-5 and TRBJ2-1, with TRBD1 identical over 10 bases. The trim removed 6 bases at V and 6 bases at J, leaving 5 bases unmatched. CDR1 LGHNT and CDR2 FRNRAP come from the germline V gene. The CDR3 runs 14 residues. CDR3 loop: CASGLGTGVNEQFF. CDR3 DNA sequence: TGTGCTAGTGGCCTGGGGACAGGGGTCAATGAGCAGTTCTTC.

The chain carries TRBV19 and TRBJ2-7; 9 bases agree with TRBD2. The CDR3 has 15 amino acids. Unmatched junction bases numbered 10, after V lost 5 bases and J lost 5 bases. Per germline, CDR1 LNHDA and CDR2 SQIVND (reference sequence). The chain's CDR3 is CASSPPTSGNNEQYF. The CDR3 coding sequence is TGTGCCAGTAGTCCCCCGACTAGCGGTAACAACGAGCAGTACTTC.

The genes are TRBV27 and TRBJ2-3; 11 bases are a match to TRBD2. Germline V gene lookup returns CDR1 MNHEY and CDR2 SMNVEV (reference sequence). The junction had 5 bases not matched to a gene; V was cut back by 8 bases and J by 1 base. There are 15 residues in the CDR3. DNA for the CDR3: TGTGCCAGCGGGCAGACTAGCGGGGGCACAGATACGCAGTATTTT. Residues: CASGQTSGGTDTQYF.

The gene calls are TRBV13 and TRBJ2-7; 8 nucleotides agree with TRBD1. Germline V gives CDR1 PRHDT, CDR2 FYEKMQ (reference sequence). Losses at the gene ends were 0 bases for V and 7 bases for J; bases not matched to a gene: 5. The CDR3 is 14 amino acids. The CDR3 bases are TGTGCCAGCAGCTTAGGGACAGGGGCAGGGGAGCAGTACTTC. This sequence encodes CASSLGTGAGEQYF. The full variable domain, completed using reference TRBV13 and TRBJ2-7, is AAGVIQSPRHLIKEKRETATLKCYPIPRHDTVYWYQQGPGQDPQFLISFYEKMQSDKGSIPDRFSAQQFSDYHSELNMSSLELGDSALYFCASSLGTGAGEQYFGPGTRLTVT.

The chain joins TRBV30 to TRBJ1-5; a weak D match, TRBD1 (5 bases). Per germline, CDR1 GTSNPN and CDR2 SVGIG (reference sequence). The CDR3 has 13 residues. Trimming stripped 2 bases from V and 4 bases from J, with 9 bases between. As DNA, the CDR3 is TGTGCCTGGAGTCCTGACAGTAATCAGCCCCAGCATTTT. Protein sequence: CAWSPDSNQPQHF.

This sequence joins TRBV7-2 and TRBJ1-2, with TRBD1 identical over 7 bases. The CDR3 extends over 14 amino acids. CDR1 SGHTA and CDR2 FQGNSA come from the germline V gene. V lost 5 bases, J lost 8 bases, and 11 bases stayed unmatched. CDR3 in DNA: TGTGCCAGCAGCCCTTTCCAGGGGGGTGGCGGCTACACCTTC. Its translation is CASSPFQGGGGYTF.

The chain uses TRBV7-9 and TRBJ2-5; maybe TRBD1 (5 bases). The germline CDR1 and CDR2 sequences are SEHNR and FQNEAQ (reference sequence). Trimming removed 2 bases at V and 2 bases at J, with 6 bases between. The CDR3 covers 13 residues. CDR3 in DNA: TGTGCCAGCAGCTTAAGACAGCAAGAGACCCAGTACTTC. The encoded protein is CASSLRQQETQYF.

The genes are TRBV7-3 and TRBJ2-1, with 12 bases lining up with TRBD2. This CDR3 has 15 residues. Germline V gives CDR1 SGHTA, CDR2 FQGTGA. Trimming took 4 bases from V and 7 from J; bases not matched to a gene: 5. DNA of the CDR3: TGTGCCAGCAGCTCGCTAGCGGGGGGGCCAAATGAGCAGTTCTTC. Translated, it gives CASSSLAGGPNEQFF.

This sequence joins TRBV9 and TRBJ2-5; 14 bases match TRBD2. The CDR3 covers 16 residues. J was trimmed by 5 bases and V by 1 base; bases with no gene match: 4. The germline gives CDR1 SGDLS, CDR2 YYNGEE. The CDR3 DNA follows: TGTGCCAGCAGCGTAAGACTAGCGGGGGGGCTTGAGACCCAGTACTTC. Translation gives CASSVRLAGGLETQYF.

The CDR3 here is CASSDIRGHNEQFF. The CDR3 bases are TGTGCCAGCAGTGATATAAGGGGGCACAATGAGCAGTTCTTC. The V gene is TRBV6-1, the J gene TRBJ2-1; 7 nucleotides match TRBD1. The CDR3 is made up of 14 amino acids. CDR1 MNHNS and CDR2 SASEGT come from the germline V gene. Trimming removed 3 bases from V and 5 bases from J; junction bases left unmatched: 4.

The rearrangement uses TRBV5-6 and TRBJ2-1; 11 bases map to TRBD2. This CDR3 comprises 19 residues. CDR1 is SGHDT, CDR2 YYEEEE, per germline. The J segment lost 5 bases and the V segment lost 4 bases, leaving 17 bases of the junction unmatched. The CDR3 sequence: CASSPITSGSFIPHNEQFF. Written as DNA, the CDR3 is TGTGCCAGCAGCCCCATTACTAGCGGGAGTTTTATCCCCCACAATGAGCAGTTCTTC.

The chain combines TRBV6-1 with TRBJ1-6; 7 bases map to TRBD1. This CDR3 comprises 13 residues. The V gene's germline CDR1 is MNHNS and CDR2 SASEGT. V was pared by 4 bases and J by 6 bases, with 0 bases of the junction left unmatched. This CDR3 reads CASSGDSNSPLHF. The DNA of the CDR3 is TGTGCCAGCAGTGGGGACAGTAATTCACCCCTCCACTTT.

Concerning this clone: Additional DNA sequences in this sample encode the identical CDR3. V is TRBV18 and J is TRBJ2-2; the match to TRBD1 covers 9 bases. This CDR3 contains 16 residues. The germline V gene has CDR1 KGHSH and CDR2 LQKENI. The V and J ends lost 5 bases and 3 bases, in that order; junction bases with no gene match: 7. CDR3 coding DNA: TGTGCCAGCTCAGATACAGGGGGCGTGGACACCGGGGAGCTGTTTTTT. This translates into CASSDTGGVDTGELFF.

The chain joins TRBV27 to TRBJ1-3; 11 bases are shared with TRBD1. This CDR3 region has 16 residues. The J segment lost 4 bases and the V segment lost 5 bases, leaving 7 bases of the junction unmatched. The germline V gene has CDR1 MNHEY and CDR2 SMNVEV (reference sequence). This chain's CDR3 is CASSSWTGGAGNTIYF. The CDR3 DNA is TGTGCCAGCAGTAGCTGGACAGGGGGCGCGGGAAACACCATATATTTT.

In DNA, the CDR3 is TGTGCCAGCAGGTACCAACAGGGGGCGAACACTGAAGCTTTCTTT. As protein: CASRYQQGANTEAFF. V and J are TRBV11-1 and TRBJ1-1; 9 bases match TRBD1. Germline CDR1 SGHAT, CDR2 FQDESV (reference sequence). The CDR3 is made up of 15 amino acids. V lost 6 bases and J lost 1; bases outside the gene matches: 6. Complete variable domain (other parts from reference TRBV11-1 and TRBJ1-1): EAEVAQSPRYKITEKSQAVAFWCDPISGHATLYWYRQILGQGPELLVQFQDESVVDDSQLPKDRFSAERLKGVDSTLKIQPAELGDSAMYLCASRYQQGANTEAFFGQGTRLTVV.

The chain employs TRBV28 and TRBJ1-4; 7 positions agree with TRBD1. The germline V gene encodes CDR1 MDHEN and CDR2 SYDVKM. After removal of 5 bases from V and 8 bases from J, the junction contained 14 bases not matched to a gene. The CDR3 is 16 amino acids. For the CDR3, the DNA is TGTGCCAGCAGTCGCCGGCGACAGGGAAGGCGCGAAAAACTGTTTTTT. Its protein is CASSRRRQGRREKLFF.

This chain connects TRBV4-1 to TRBJ1-2; weak D call: TRBD1 (6 bases). The germline V gene has CDR1 MGHRA and CDR2 YSYEKL. The V end was cut by 0 bases, the J end by 8 bases, with 16 bases between. The CDR3 has 15 residues. This CDR3 is CASSQDRGLSSGYTF. The CDR3 DNA is TGCGCCAGCAGCCAAGACAGGGGTCTATCTTCGGGCTACACCTTC.